The 18 T cell receptor beta chains in this list originate from one sample, sequenced in a study of shared T cell receptors in the human thymus. This table comes from immunoSEQ multiplex PCR, and its TCRdb copy is limited to in-frame clones, with some not included. The table has 700,000 or so clones, roughly 85% seen once. This sample was also put to use in a study of human thymus T cells.

The source material was thymocytes. The receptors originated from a girl less than two years old with a congenital heart defect.

A single count supports this clone. The chain links TRBV4-3 to TRBJ2-6; D gene uncertain. V lost 0 bases, J lost 2 bases, and 11 bases lay in between. Germline assignment: CDR1 LGHNA and CDR2 YSLEER. The CDR3 covers 17 residues. Here the CDR3 reads CASSQDLGGPGANVLTF. DNA for the CDR3: TGCGCCAGCAGCCAAGATCTCGGTGGGCCTGGGGCCAACGTCCTGACTTTC.

This chain uses TRBV6-6 with TRBJ2-2, with TRBD1 matching over 7 bases. The ends lost 6 bases at V and 8 bases at J; junction bases unmatched: 9. Germline lookup yields CDR1 MNHNY and CDR2 SVGAGI (reference sequence). CDR3 length: 14 residues. CDR3 sequence: CASRRDSPLGELFF. CDR3 DNA: TGTGCCAGCAGACGGGACAGCCCTTTAGGGGAGCTGTTTTTT.

The chain couples TRBV4-3 to TRBJ2-2; D is undetermined. The germline V gene has CDR1 LGHNA and CDR2 YSLEER. This CDR3 region has 14 residues. Between the trimmed V and J ends, which lost 0 bases and 4 bases, there was a span of 6 bases. CDR3 residues: CASSQDSGTGELFF. CDR3 in DNA: TGCGCCAGCAGCCAAGATTCGGGCACCGGGGAGCTGTTTTTT.

This chain uses TRBV7-3 with TRBJ1-1, with TRBD1 matching over 9 bases. CDR1 is SGHTA and CDR2 is FQGTGA in the germline V gene. Unmatched junction bases numbered 17, after V lost 0 bases and J lost 3 bases. The CDR3 spans 20 residues. CDR3 nucleotides: TGTGCCAGCAGCTTAACCTTAGAGCCGACAGGGGGGGGTCTGGACACTGAAGCTTTCTTT. Encoded protein: CASSLTLEPTGGGLDTEAFF.

The chain couples TRBV4-1 to TRBJ1-1; 8 nucleotides agree with TRBD1. From germline, CDR1 is MGHRA and CDR2 YSYEKL. The junction had 10 bases not matched to a gene; V was cut back by 3 bases and J by 4 bases. The CDR3 is 16 amino acids. In DNA form, the CDR3 reads TGCGCCAGCAGCCACGAACCCCAGGGGGCTTGCACTGAAGCTTTCTTT. It codes for CASSHEPQGACTEAFF.

V gene TRBV28 combines with J gene TRBJ2-3; TRBD2 agrees at 7 bases. This CDR3 is built from 18 residues. In germline, CDR1 is MDHEN, CDR2 SYDVKM. Losses at the gene ends were 6 bases for V and 0 bases for J; bases not matched to a gene: 15. DNA for the CDR3: TGTGCCAGCAGCCTTGGGGCCCTAGCGGCTAATAGCACAGATACGCAGTATTTT. Translation: CASSLGALAANSTDTQYF.

The V call is TRBV5-1, the J call TRBJ2-7, with 7 bases identical to TRBD1. The CDR3 totals 14 residues. The germline CDR1 and CDR2 sequences are SGHRS and YFSETQ. The J segment lost 5 bases and the V segment lost 4 bases, leaving 9 bases of the junction unmatched. The CDR3 here is CASSTTGSSDEQYF. In DNA form, the CDR3 reads TGCGCCAGCAGCACGACAGGGAGTAGCGACGAGCAGTACTTC.

The chain carries TRBV9 and TRBJ1-2; D unclear. The CDR3 totals 17 residues. Trimming stripped 2 bases from V and 0 bases from J, with 17 bases between. Looked up from germline, CDR1 is SGDLS and CDR2 is YYNGEE. This CDR3 reads CASSVRPGFLSNYGYTF. The CDR3 coding sequence is TGTGCCAGCAGCGTCCGGCCAGGCTTTTTATCTAACTATGGCTACACCTTC.

The chain combines TRBV7-2 with TRBJ2-1; 10 nucleotides match TRBD2. The CDR3 runs 18 residues. Per germline, CDR1 SGHTA and CDR2 FQGNSA. V was clipped by 6 bases and J by 5 bases; unmatched bases: 16. The CDR3 reads CASRKDPPSGGVDNEQFF. CDR3 in DNA: TGTGCCAGCAGAAAAGATCCGCCCAGCGGGGGGGTGGACAATGAGCAGTTCTTC.

The V call is TRBV19, the J call TRBJ1-5; D not certain. CDR3 length equals 13 residues. Trimming removed 3 bases at V and 6 bases at J, with 9 bases between. Germline V gives CDR1 LNHDA, CDR2 SQIVND (reference sequence). CDR3 in amino acids: CASSMFSGQPQHF. CDR3 DNA: TGTGCCAGTAGTATGTTCTCAGGTCAGCCCCAGCATTTT.

V and J are TRBV5-1 and TRBJ2-5; 9 nucleotides match TRBD1. V was pared by 3 bases and J by 6 bases, with 12 bases of the junction left unmatched. The CDR3 covers 16 residues. The germline V gene has CDR1 SGHRS and CDR2 YFSETQ. CDR3 DNA sequence: TGCGCCAGCAGCTCCCACGGGACAGGGAGTGAGAAGACCCAGTACTTC. It is translated as CASSSHGTGSEKTQYF.

The gene calls are TRBV10-3 and TRBJ1-1, with 7 bases lining up with TRBD1. Germline CDR1 and CDR2: ENHRY and SYGVKD. The V segment lost 8 bases and the J segment 0 bases; nucleotides outside the gene matches: 6. This CDR3 region has 14 residues. This chain's CDR3 is CAIGTDTMNTEAFF. The CDR3 DNA follows: TGTGCCATCGGGACAGACACTATGAACACTGAAGCTTTCTTT.

The J gene is TRBJ1-6, the V gene TRBV7-9; 9 nucleotides agree with TRBD1. Germline CDR1 and CDR2: SEHNR and FQNEAQ (reference sequence). With 4 bases clipped from V and 12 bases from J, the junction kept 4 bases outside the gene matches. This CDR3 spans 13 amino acids. In DNA form, the CDR3 reads TGTGCCAGCAGCTCAGACAGGGGGGGACCCCTCCACTTT. Its protein is CASSSDRGGPLHF.

This clone was picked up a small number of times. The sample holds other DNA sequences that translate to the same CDR3. The rearrangement uses TRBV7-2 and TRBJ1-2; possible D gene TRBD1, 6 bases. Germline V lookup: CDR1 SGHTA, CDR2 FQGNSA. This CDR3 contains 12 residues. Deletions cut 3 bases from V and 6 bases from J, with 8 bases between. The CDR3 nucleotides read TGTGCCAGCAGCTTGGCAGGGGATGGCTACACCTTC. It encodes CASSLAGDGYTF.

The rearrangement links TRBV2 to TRBJ2-1; D is unresolved. CDR1 and CDR2 (germline): SNHLY, FYNNEI. CDR3 length: 17 amino acids. V was clipped by 3 bases and J by 0 bases, with 15 bases between them. CDR3 bases: TGTGCCAGCAGTGACGGTCTGAGGTCGACCTCCTACAATGAGCAGTTCTTC. It translates to CASSDGLRSTSYNEQFF.

The V and J genes are TRBV30 and TRBJ1-5, with 12 positions matching TRBD1. V shed 1 base, J shed 6 bases, and the junction held 7 bases outside the gene matches. The CDR3 sequence is 16 residues long. Germline assignment: CDR1 GTSNPN and CDR2 SVGIG (reference sequence). The CDR3 sequence is CAWSDPGTGGCQPQHF. CDR3 in DNA: TGTGCCTGGAGTGACCCCGGGACAGGGGGCTGTCAGCCCCAGCATTTT.

This clone was recorded a few times. J is TRBJ1-2 and V is TRBV5-6, with TRBD1 as a possible D gene (6 bases). Trimming removed 6 bases from V and 6 bases from J, with 18 bases in between. The CDR3 runs 14 residues. Germline V gene sequence: CDR1 SGHDT, CDR2 YYEEEE. In nucleotides, the CDR3 is TGTGCCAGCAACCCCCCGGGGGGGGCAGATGGCTACACCTTC. It specifies CASNPPGGADGYTF.

The rearrangement links TRBV11-2 to TRBJ1-1, with TRBD1 as a possible D gene (6 bases). Looked up from germline, CDR1 is SGHAT and CDR2 is FQNNGV. The CDR3 is 16 amino acids. V lost 2 bases and J 0 bases, leaving 13 bases between the germline ends. CDR3 in amino acids: CASSLSIGGMNTEAFF. The CDR3 DNA sequence: TGTGCCAGCAGCTTAAGCATTGGGGGCATGAACACTGAAGCTTTCTTT.